A selection of T cell receptor beta chains follows, all from one sample in a study of blood T cell repertoires in COVID-19. Clones were sequenced by immunoSEQ multiplex PCR, and TCRdb holds only the in-frame ones, with some missing. The table has about 58,000 clones, around 85% seen once; the top ten hold 7% to 10%. The sequenced sample was peripheral blood. All receptors come from a woman aged 70 to 79 with active COVID-19. Each CDR3 is given with its conserved first and last residue. D genes are given only for firm matches. Clone sizes are given selectively: once, few, many, or a class where the clone is expanded.

J gene | clone size | CDR3 length | D gene | V gene | CDR3 protein | CDR3 DNA
TRBJ1-6 | . | 14 | . | TRBV5-1 | CASSLEFQNSPLHF | TGCGCCAGCAGCTTGGAATTTCAGAATTCACCCCTCCACTTT
TRBJ1-2 | . | 12 | . | TRBV28 | CASSFRVYGYTF | TGTGCCAGCAGTTTCAGGGTGTATGGCTACACCTTC
TRBJ2-3 | . | 14 | . | TRBV6-5 | CASSHEGRGDTQYF | TGTGCCAGCAGCCACGAGGGCCGGGGAGATACGCAGTATTTT
TRBJ1-5 | . | 16 | . | TRBV19 | CASSIEGGAAAQPQHF | TGTGCCAGTAGTATAGAAGGGGGGGCAGCAGCTCAGCCCCAGCATTTT
TRBJ1-5 | . | 16 | . | TRBV7-6 | CASSLARSPSNQPQHF | TGTGCCAGCAGCTTAGCGAGATCGCCGAGCAATCAGCCCCAGCATTTT
TRBJ2-7 | . | 14 | . | TRBV11-2 | CASSPGATSYEQYF | TGTGCCAGCAGCCCGGGAGCGACCTCCTACGAGCAGTACTTC
TRBJ1-4 | once | 15 | TRBD1 | TRBV19 | CASRAWDRENEKLFF | TGTGCCAGTAGGGCCTGGGACAGGGAGAATGAAAAACTGTTTTTT
TRBJ2-2 | . | 15 | TRBD2 | TRBV19 | CASSKGLAERGELFF | TGTGCCAGTAGTAAGGGACTAGCGGAAAGGGGGGAGCTGTTTTTT
TRBJ2-3 | . | 12 | . | TRBV28 | CASVGGTDTQYF | TGTGCCAGCGTCGGGGGCACAGATACGCAGTATTTT
TRBJ2-3 | . | 11 | . | TRBV5-1 | CASSYTDTQYF | TGCGCCAGCAGTTACACAGATACGCAGTATTTT
TRBJ2-6 | . | 19 | TRBD1 | TRBV2 | CASRRPGQQKRTGANVLTF | TGTGCCAGCAGAAGGCCGGGACAGCAAAAAAGGACTGGGGCCAACGTCCTGACTTTC
TRBJ2-1 | . | 15 | . | TRBV4-2 | CASSQESSAYNEQFF | TGTGCCAGCAGCCAAGAGTCTAGCGCCTACAATGAGCAGTTCTTC
TRBJ1-1 | . | 15 | . | TRBV7-6 | CASSLFSSGNTEAFF | TGTGCCAGCAGCTTATTTTCATCGGGGAACACTGAAGCTTTCTTT
TRBJ2-6 | . | 17 | TRBD1 | TRBV13 | CASSLAGGLSGANVLTF | TGTGCCAGCAGCTTGGCAGGGGGCCTCTCTGGGGCCAACGTCCTGACTTTC
TRBJ1-2 | . | 14 | TRBD1 | TRBV9 | CASSTWTGGDGYTF | TGTGCCAGCAGCACATGGACAGGGGGCGATGGCTACACCTTC
TRBJ2-1 | . | 14 | . | TRBV21-1 | CASSSLSLSDEQFF | TGTGCCAGCAGCTCACTCTCGCTTAGCGATGAGCAGTTCTTC
TRBJ1-5 | . | 18 | TRBD1 | TRBV7-2 | CASSHRQGKGLGNQPQHF | TGTGCCAGCAGCCACCGACAGGGGAAAGGCCTAGGCAATCAGCCCCAGCATTTT
TRBJ2-5 | . | 13 | TRBD1 | TRBV12-3/TRBV12-4 | CASSKQGQETQYF | TGTGCCAGCAGTAAACAGGGGCAAGAGACCCAGTACTTC
TRBJ1-2 | . | 11 | . | TRBV30 | CAWTQNYGYTF | TGTGCCTGGACACAGAACTATGGCTACACCTTC
TRBJ1-5 | . | 13 | . | TRBV5-5 | CASSEYGDQPQHF | TGTGCCAGCAGTGAGTACGGGGATCAGCCCCAGCATTTT
TRBJ2-7 | . | 14 | TRBD1 | TRBV2 | CASNLAGQGSEQYF | TGTGCCAGCAACTTGGCTGGACAGGGGAGCGAGCAGTACTTC
TRBJ2-5 | . | 14 | . | TRBV5-1 | CASSLGGGDETQYF | TGCGCCAGCAGCTTGGGAGGGGGGGATGAGACCCAGTACTTC
TRBJ1-1 | . | 14 | . | TRBV6-5 | CASIIGVPGTEAFF | TGTGCCAGCATAATCGGGGTCCCGGGAACTGAAGCTTTCTTT
TRBJ2-4 | . | 19 | TRBD2 | TRBV4-1 | CASSQETSGRDTPKNIQYF | TGCGCCAGCAGCCAAGAGACTAGCGGGAGGGATACTCCCAAAAACATTCAGTACTTC
TRBJ2-7 | once | 15 | TRBD1 | TRBV5-6 | CASSGTGAYSYEQYF | TGTGCCAGCAGCGGAACAGGGGCCTACTCCTACGAGCAGTACTTC
TRBJ2-1 | . | 14 | . | TRBV6-2/TRBV6-3 | CASSYQGRYNEQFF | TGTGCCAGCAGTTACCAGGGCCGGTACAATGAGCAGTTCTTC
TRBJ2-4 | . | 14 | . | TRBV28 | CASSPPGGENIQYF | TGTGCCAGCAGTCCCCCGGGGGGCGAAAACATTCAGTACTTC
TRBJ2-1 | . | 17 | . | TRBV7-9 | CASSSNTGTSFYNEQFF | TGTGCCAGCAGCTCGAACACCGGGACATCCTTTTACAATGAGCAGTTCTTC
TRBJ1-1 | . | 15 | . | TRBV28 | CASIPPSGGNTEAFF | TGTGCCAGCATTCCCCCTAGTGGAGGGAACACTGAAGCTTTCTTT
TRBJ2-5 | . | 17 | . | TRBV5-4 | CASSPIQRASREETQYF | TGTGCCAGCAGCCCGATTCAGCGGGCATCAAGGGAAGAGACCCAGTACTTC
TRBJ2-2 | . | 14 | TRBD1 | TRBV29-1 | CSVERTGNTGELFF | TGCAGCGTTGAGAGGACAGGGAACACCGGGGAGCTGTTTTTT
TRBJ2-1 | . | 14 | TRBD2 | TRBV7-3 | CASSRTSTYNEQFF | TGTGCCAGCAGCCGGACTAGCACCTACAATGAGCAGTTCTTC
TRBJ2-3 | . | 15 | . | TRBV18 | CASSLQGKGTDTQYF | TGTGCCAGCTCACTGCAGGGTAAAGGCACAGATACGCAGTATTTT
TRBJ1-5 | . | 15 | TRBD1 | TRBV28 | CASSLQGAGGQPQHF | TGTGCCAGCAGTTTACAGGGGGCCGGAGGGCAGCCCCAGCATTTT
TRBJ2-7 | . | 17 | TRBD1 | TRBV28 | CASSLSAGTGPRDEQYF | TGTGCCAGCAGTCTAAGCGCCGGGACAGGGCCGAGAGACGAGCAGTACTTC
TRBJ1-5 | . | 16 | TRBD1 | TRBV6-2/TRBV6-3 | CASSISPDRGNQPQHF | TGTGCCAGCAGTATCTCCCCCGACAGGGGTAATCAGCCCCAGCATTTT
TRBJ2-7 | . | 14 | . | TRBV7-3 | CASSLEDTSYEQYF | TGTGCCAGCAGCTTAGAGGACACCTCCTACGAGCAGTACTTC
TRBJ2-7 | . | 14 | TRBD1 | TRBV5-1 | CASSPGQGFYEQYF | TGCGCCAGCAGCCCGGGACAGGGGTTCTACGAGCAGTACTTC
TRBJ1-2 | . | 15 | . | TRBV11-2 | CASSLSLPSGYGYTF | TGTGCCAGCAGCTTAAGCCTACCTTCGGGCTATGGCTACACCTTC
TRBJ1-3 | . | 14 | . | TRBV5-4 | CASSIGGTGNTIYF | TGTGCCAGCAGCATCGGGGGAACTGGAAACACCATATATTTT
TRBJ2-5 | . | 16 | TRBD2 | TRBV14 | CASSPLAGVDQETQYF | TGTGCCAGCAGCCCACTAGCGGGAGTGGACCAAGAGACCCAGTACTTC
TRBJ1-2 | . | 14 | . | TRBV27 | CASSRQAFNYGYTF | TGTGCCAGCAGTCGACAGGCTTTTAACTATGGCTACACCTTC
TRBJ1-1 | many | 14 | . | TRBV28 | CASSFQNMNTEAFF | TGTGCCAGCAGTTTTCAGAACATGAACACTGAAGCTTTCTTT
TRBJ1-2 | . | 13 | . | TRBV15 | CATTPGALYGYTF | TGTGCCACCACCCCTGGGGCCCTCTATGGCTACACCTTC
TRBJ2-7 | . | 16 | TRBD1 | TRBV4-1 | CASSQDWRQGDYEQYF | TGCGCCAGCAGCCAAGATTGGAGACAGGGGGACTACGAGCAGTACTTC
TRBJ2-1 | . | 16 | . | TRBV7-3 | CASSLYGGDTYNEQFF | TGTGCCAGCAGCTTATACGGGGGTGACACCTACAATGAGCAGTTCTTC
TRBJ1-2 | . | 16 | . | TRBV4-1 | CASSHGRDQENYGYTF | TGCGCCAGCAGCCATGGGCGGGACCAAGAAAACTATGGCTACACCTTC
TRBJ2-3 | . | 16 | TRBD2 | TRBV13 | CASSPETSGSSDTQYF | TGTGCCAGCAGCCCTGAGACTAGCGGGAGTTCAGATACGCAGTATTTT
TRBJ2-3 | . | 16 | . | TRBV29-1 | CSVEYPTSGGTDTQYF | TGCAGCGTTGAGTACCCGACTAGTGGAGGAACAGATACGCAGTATTTT
TRBJ2-7 | . | 18 | TRBD2 | TRBV4-1 | CASSQEGSGREDSYEQYF | TGCGCCAGCAGCCAAGAGGGTTCGGGACGGGAGGACTCCTACGAGCAGTACTTC
TRBJ2-1 | . | 19 | TRBD2 | TRBV9 | CASSPQLALAGAGHNEQFF | TGTGCCAGCAGCCCCCAATTGGCCCTAGCGGGGGCGGGTCACAATGAGCAGTTCTTC
TRBJ2-7 | medium-sized | 17 | TRBD2 | TRBV13 | CASSSALLAGGSYEQYF | TGTGCCAGCAGCTCGGCCCTCCTAGCGGGAGGTTCCTACGAGCAGTACTTC
TRBJ2-7 | . | 14 | . | TRBV9 | CASSVGARSYEQYF | TGTGCCAGCAGCGTAGGGGCCCGGTCCTACGAGCAGTACTTC
TRBJ2-1 | . | 15 | . | TRBV19 | CASSRDAGTSDEQFF | TGTGCCAGTAGTAGGGACGCGGGAACGAGCGATGAGCAGTTCTTC
TRBJ1-3 | few | 15 | . | TRBV5-1 | CASSLSTTSGNTIYF | TGCGCCAGCAGCTTAAGTACAACCTCTGGAAACACCATATATTTT